This T cell receptor (beta chain) was retrieved from a study of cytomegalovirus exposure and HLA in healthy donors. Germline V CDR1 and CDR2: SGHRS, YFSETQ. The CDR3 runs 13 residues. V lost 2 bases and J 2 bases, leaving 8 bases between the germline ends. PCR amplification relied on 60 Vbeta primers (plus 13 Jbeta primers). Clones were read by immunoSEQ multiplex PCR, and TCRdb kept only the in-frame ones, dropping some. The profile shows roughly 200,000 clones, 70% to 85% of them singletons. Of note for this clone: Its matching antigen is unknown.

Study-wide results and caveats: TCR beta chains numbering more than 150 were designated cytomegalovirus-associated.

The specimen was PBMCs. This TCR was sampled from a woman aged 60-70 years in good health and CMV-seropositive. The chain is built from TRBV5-1 and TRBJ2-7; the D gene is possibly TRBD1 (5 bases). The CDR3 loop is CASSFQGPYEQYF. The DNA of the CDR3 is TGCGCCAGCAGCTTCCAGGGTCCCTACGAGCAGTACTTC.